These 28 T cell receptor beta chains originate from one sample sequenced in a study of blood T cell repertoires in COVID-19. Clones were read by immunoSEQ multiplex PCR, and TCRdb kept only the in-frame ones, dropping some. This table holds about 190,000 clones, around 87% found once. Sequences were obtained from peripheral blood. Every receptor here comes from an older woman with COVID-19, enrolled during active disease.

Remarks on this clone: The sample carries other DNA sequences with the same CDR3. The chain carries TRBV3-1 (or the pseudogene TRBV3-2) and TRBJ1-2; D uncertain. Per germline, CDR1 LGHDT and CDR2 YNNKEL (reference sequence). Trimming took off 1 base at V and 8 bases at J, with 11 bases between the two ends. CDR3 length equals 13 residues. The CDR3 nucleotides are TGTGCCAGCAGCCAAGGGCAGGCTCGGGGCTACACCTTC. It yields the protein CASSQGQARGYTF.

This chain connects TRBV30 to TRBJ1-1; D is unclear. The CDR3 has 14 residues. Germline V CDR1 and CDR2: GTSNPN, SVGIG (reference sequence). V dropped 2 bases and J dropped 1 base, with 11 bases sitting between them. CDR3 coding DNA: TGTGCCTGGAGTTCAGGCTATGGGAACACTGAAGCTTTCTTT. It yields the protein CAWSSGYGNTEAFF.

The chain combines TRBV28 with TRBJ2-7; a possible D gene is TRBD1 (5 bases). V lost 3 bases and J 7 bases, leaving 16 bases between the germline ends. This CDR3 is built from 14 residues. The V gene's germline CDR1 is MDHEN and CDR2 SYDVKM. The CDR3 DNA reads as TGTGCCAGCAGTTTGGAAGGGGCCCCCGGAGAGCAGTACTTC. As protein: CASSLEGAPGEQYF.

V and J are TRBV19 and TRBJ2-5, with 7 nucleotides matching TRBD1. The CDR3 is made up of 13 amino acids. The ends lost 4 bases at V and 4 bases at J; junction bases unmatched: 3. Germline CDR1 is LNHDA and CDR2 is SQIVND (reference sequence). CDR3 residues: CASSKGATETQYF. The CDR3 bases are TGTGCCAGTAGTAAGGGGGCCACAGAGACCCAGTACTTC.

J is TRBJ2-1 and V is TRBV6-5; 8 nucleotides line up with TRBD2. The length of the CDR3 is 15 residues. Germline trimming cut 4 bases from V and 5 bases from J; bases unmatched to any gene: 7. Germline CDR1 and CDR2: MNHEY and SVGAGI. The CDR3 region has the DNA TGTGCCAGCAGTTCGCAGGGACTAGATAACAATGAGCAGTTCTTC. Translation gives CASSSQGLDNNEQFF.

This chain joins TRBV6-5 and TRBJ1-5, with no clear D. V lost 9 bases to trimming and J lost 4 bases, with 10 bases between them. This CDR3 has 12 residues. The germline CDR1 and CDR2 sequences are MNHEY and SVGAGI. Written as DNA, the CDR3 is TGTGCCAGTGGGAGGGATAATCAGCCCCAGCATTTT. Its translation: CASGRDNQPQHF.

V and J are TRBV28 and TRBJ2-2; TRBD2 agrees at 7 bases. Germline CDR1 and CDR2: MDHEN and SYDVKM. This CDR3 region has 14 residues. CDR3 bases: TGTGCTAGCTGCGGGAGTGGGAACACCGGGGAGCTGTTTTTT. Translating gives CASCGSGNTGELFF. Full variable domain (outside the CDR3, taken from reference TRBV28 and TRBJ2-2): DVKVTQSSRYLVKRTGEKVFLECVQDMDHENMFWYRQDPGLGLRLIYFSYDVKMKEKGDIPEGYSVSREKKERFSLILESASTNQTSMYLCASCGSGNTGELFFGEGSRLTVL.

The chain is built from TRBV5-4 and TRBJ1-1; 9 bases agree with TRBD1. With V trimmed by 4 bases and J by 6 bases, 10 bases remained unmatched. The germline CDR1 and CDR2 sequences are SGHNT and YYREEE (reference sequence). The length of the CDR3 is 15 residues. The CDR3 loop is CASSRTGGGTSEAFF. As DNA, the CDR3 is TGTGCCAGCAGCAGAACAGGGGGCGGTACGTCTGAAGCTTTCTTT.

V and J are TRBV5-4 and TRBJ1-1; no clear D gene. The ends were cut back, 2 bases at V and 0 bases at J, with 8 bases in the middle. The CDR3 contains 14 residues. Germline CDR1 and CDR2: SGHNT and YYREEE (reference sequence). CDR3 sequence reads: CASSFPDMNTEAFF. CDR3 DNA: TGTGCCAGCAGCTTTCCCGACATGAACACTGAAGCTTTCTTT. Full variable domain (remainder filled in from reference TRBV5-4 and TRBJ1-1): ETGVTQSPTHLIKTRGQQVTLRCSSQSGHNTVSWYQQALGQGPQFIFQYYREEENGRGNFPPRFSGLQFPNYSSELNVNALELDDSALYLCASSFPDMNTEAFFGQGTRLTVV.

The chain carries TRBV18 and TRBJ2-7; 8 bases are a match to TRBD2. CDR3 length equals 18 residues. Germline assignment: CDR1 KGHSH and CDR2 LQKENI. Trimming cost V 0 bases and J 4 bases; bases outside gene matches: 14. CDR3 protein: CASSPPQAGGLLEYEQYF. The CDR3 coding sequence is TGTGCCAGCTCACCACCGCAGGCGGGAGGTCTCTTGGAATACGAGCAGTACTTC.

The CDR3 sequence is CASSQGLRTGTGLQFLTQYF. The DNA for the CDR3 is TGTGCCAGCAGCCAAGGGTTGAGGACAGGAACCGGACTCCAATTTTTGACCCAGTACTTC. The rearrangement links TRBV14 to TRBJ2-5; 7 nucleotides align to TRBD1. CDR3 length: 20 residues. V gave up 1 base and J gave up 7 bases; unmatched junction bases: 24. CDR1 and CDR2 from the germline V gene are SGHDN and FVKESK.

J is TRBJ2-1 and V is TRBV19, with 8 positions matching TRBD1. The CDR3 totals 13 residues. Germline V gene sequence: CDR1 LNHDA, CDR2 SQIVND (reference sequence). The junction had 4 bases not matched to a gene; V was cut back by 10 bases and J by 2 bases. The CDR3 region has the DNA TGTGCCACCACGACAGGGGCCTACAATGAGCAGTTCTTC. This encodes CATTTGAYNEQFF. The full variable domain, rest sourced from reference TRBV19 and TRBJ2-1, is DGGITQSPKYLFRKEGQNVTLSCEQNLNHDAMYWYRQDPGQGLRLIYYSQIVNDFQKGDIAEGYSVSREKKESFPLTVTSAQKNPTAFYLCATTTGAYNEQFFGPGTRLTVL.

This chain joins TRBV6-5 and TRBJ1-2, with D maybe TRBD1 (5 bases). Looked up from germline, CDR1 is MNHEY and CDR2 is SVGAGI. The CDR3 is 16 amino acids. Trimming took 1 base from V and 1 from J, leaving 13 bases between them. The CDR3 DNA reads as TGTGCCAGCAGTTACTACTTTCAACAGGTTAACTATGGCTACACCTTC. Its translation: CASSYYFQQVNYGYTF.

V gene TRBV19 combines with J gene TRBJ2-1; D might be TRBD2 (5 bases). This CDR3 is built from 14 residues. Looked up from germline, CDR1 is LNHDA and CDR2 is SQIVND (reference sequence). V was clipped by 10 bases and J by 0 bases, with 13 bases between them. CDR3 DNA: TGTGCCAATACAGAGGACTTCTCCTACAATGAGCAGTTCTTC. Its translation is CANTEDFSYNEQFF.

The chain couples TRBV11-3 to TRBJ2-3; D is unclear. The germline V and J ends were trimmed by 3 bases and 7 bases, with 14 bases remaining between them. This CDR3 has 14 residues. The germline CDR1 and CDR2 sequences are SGHNT and YENEEA. The CDR3 sequence is CASSLVIGQNTQYF. The CDR3 DNA follows: TGTGCCAGCAGCTTGGTGATTGGGCAAAATACGCAGTATTTT.

V usage is TRBV6-5 and J usage is TRBJ2-7; 10 bases agree with TRBD2. CDR1 is MNHEY and CDR2 is SVGAGI in the germline V gene. CDR3 length equals 15 residues. V lost 7 bases and J lost 3; bases outside the gene matches: 9. The DNA for the CDR3 is TGTGCCAGCACCCGGCCGGGACTAGCGTACTACGAGCAGTACTTC. It encodes CASTRPGLAYYEQYF.

The chain combines TRBV4-2 with TRBJ2-7, with 13 bases identical to TRBD2. The germline V gene has CDR1 LGHNA and CDR2 YNFKEQ. Trimming cost V 4 bases and J 1 base; bases outside gene matches: 7. This CDR3 has 17 amino acids. CDR3 nucleotides: TGTGCCAGCAGCCCGATAGGGACTAGCGGGATTTCCTACGAGCAGTACTTC. Amino acid sequence: CASSPIGTSGISYEQYF.

V usage is TRBV2 and J usage is TRBJ2-7, with a possible D match to TRBD2 (6 bases). There are 14 residues in the CDR3. Trimming took off 4 bases at V and 2 bases at J, with 12 bases between the two ends. Germline-derived CDR1 and CDR2 are SNHLY and FYNNEI. The CDR3 DNA reads TGTGCCAGCAGTGTTAGCGGATGGGCCTACGAGCAGTACTTC. This encodes CASSVSGWAYEQYF.

The genes are TRBV9 and TRBJ2-7; 7 positions agree with TRBD2. The CDR3 totals 17 residues. Germline CDR1 SGDLS, CDR2 YYNGEE. V dropped 0 bases and J dropped 0; count of bases not matched to a gene: 9. For the CDR3, the DNA is TGTGCCAGCAGCGTAGACCCGGGAGGTCCTTCCTCCTACGAGCAGTACTTC. As protein: CASSVDPGGPSSYEQYF. The full variable domain, its missing parts supplied by reference TRBV9 and TRBJ2-7, is DSGVTQTPKHLITATGQRVTLRCSPRSGDLSVYWYQQSLDQGLQFLIQYYNGEERAKGNILERFSAQQFPDLHSELNLSSLELGDSALYFCASSVDPGGPSSYEQYFGPGTRLTVT.

The chain employs TRBV7-2 and TRBJ2-3, with D tentatively TRBD1 (6 bases). CDR1 is SGHTA and CDR2 is FQGNSA in the germline V gene. V was cut by 2 bases and J by 3 bases, with 12 bases left in between. This CDR3 comprises 15 residues. As DNA, the CDR3 is TGTGCCAGCAGCTTAAATCAGGGGCAGACAGATACGCAGTATTTT. This encodes CASSLNQGQTDTQYF.

This chain joins TRBV6-5 and TRBJ2-4, with D perhaps TRBD2 (6 bases). V was cut by 8 bases and J by 7 bases, with 18 bases left in between. Germline lookup yields CDR1 MNHEY and CDR2 SVGAGI. The CDR3 covers 14 residues. The CDR3 DNA is TGTGCCAGCGGGGGGAGACTAAGTGACAACATTCAGTACTTC. As protein: CASGGRLSDNIQYF.

The rearrangement joins TRBV3-1 (or the pseudogene TRBV3-2) to TRBJ2-7; a possible D gene is TRBD2 (5 bases). V dropped 1 base and J dropped 2 bases, with 9 bases sitting between them. The length of the CDR3 is 14 residues. Per the germline V gene, CDR1 is LGHDT and CDR2 is YNNKEL (reference sequence). The CDR3: CASSQGGMPYEQYF. CDR3 DNA: TGTGCCAGCAGCCAAGGAGGGATGCCCTACGAGCAGTACTTC.

This chain links TRBV29-1 with TRBJ2-5, with TRBD2 identical over 9 bases. V dropped 4 bases and J dropped 5; count of bases not matched to a gene: 5. The CDR3 covers 13 residues. Germline lookup yields CDR1 SQVTM and CDR2 ANQGSEA. The chain's CDR3 is CSVVAGADETQYF. The CDR3, as DNA: TGCAGCGTTGTAGCGGGAGCGGATGAGACCCAGTACTTC.

J is TRBJ2-1 and V is TRBV24-1; 7 nucleotides align to TRBD1. The trim removed 3 bases at V and 5 bases at J, leaving 6 bases unmatched. In germline, CDR1 is KGHDR, CDR2 SFDVKD. This CDR3 is built from 15 residues. DNA for the CDR3: TGTGCCACCAGTGATATGGGGACAGCCAACAATGAGCAGTTCTTC. This translates into CATSDMGTANNEQFF.

The chain employs TRBV6-2 or TRBV6-3 and TRBJ2-1; the match to TRBD2 covers 10 bases. The CDR3 runs to 14 residues. Germline-derived CDR1 and CDR2 are MNHEY and SVGEGT. After removal of 8 bases from V and 9 bases from J, the junction contained 10 bases not matched to a gene. Here the CDR3 reads CASGLAGDSGEQFF. CDR3 coding DNA: TGTGCCAGCGGCCTAGCGGGAGACTCCGGTGAGCAGTTCTTC.

V gene TRBV7-6 combines with J gene TRBJ2-2; TRBD1 might be the D (5 bases). CDR3 length: 15 residues. Trimming took 2 bases from V and 4 from J, leaving 11 bases between them. Germline V CDR1 and CDR2: SGHVS, FNYEAQ. The CDR3 DNA reads as TGTGCCAGCAGCTTATCCCAGGGTCTCACCGGGGAGCTGTTTTTT. Residues: CASSLSQGLTGELFF.

The rearrangement joins TRBV18 to TRBJ2-7, with 7 bases that match TRBD1. Germline lookup yields CDR1 KGHSH and CDR2 LQKENI. The trim removed 2 bases at V and 1 base at J, leaving 5 bases unmatched. The CDR3 covers 15 residues. CDR3 in DNA: TGTGCCAGCTCACCAGTGACAGGGTCATCCTACGAGCAGTACTTC. Protein product: CASSPVTGSSYEQYF.

The chain joins TRBV7-2 to TRBJ1-5; 8 nucleotides line up with TRBD1. The germline gives CDR1 SGHTA, CDR2 FQGNSA. The V segment lost 1 base and the J segment 4 bases; nucleotides outside the gene matches: 9. The CDR3 length is 17 residues. The CDR3 spells CASSLGGQGRGNQPQHF. The CDR3 nucleotides are TGTGCCAGCAGCTTAGGCGGACAGGGCCGTGGTAATCAGCCCCAGCATTTT.